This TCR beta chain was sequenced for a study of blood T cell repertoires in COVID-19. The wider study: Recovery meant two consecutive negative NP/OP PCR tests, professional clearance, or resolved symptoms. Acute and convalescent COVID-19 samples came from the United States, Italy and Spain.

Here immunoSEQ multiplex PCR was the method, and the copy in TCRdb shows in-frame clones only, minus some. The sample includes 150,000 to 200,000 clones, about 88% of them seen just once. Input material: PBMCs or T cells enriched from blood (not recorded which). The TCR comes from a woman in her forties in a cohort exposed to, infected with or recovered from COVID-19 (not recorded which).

The CDR3 is CASSERAGLAGDGELFF. In DNA, the CDR3 is TGTGCCAGCAGTGAAAGGGCCGGACTAGCGGGAGACGGGGAGCTGTTTTTT. This rearrangement joins TRBV6-1 to TRBJ2-2; 13 bases agree with TRBD2. V gave up 2 bases and J gave up 7 bases; unmatched junction bases: 7. The CDR3 contains 17 residues. From germline, CDR1 is MNHNS and CDR2 SASEGT.